The 14 T cell receptor beta chains below all came from one sample that was sequenced in a study of cytomegalovirus exposure and HLA in healthy donors. Here immunoSEQ multiplex PCR was the method, and the copy in TCRdb shows in-frame clones only, minus some. The table has roughly 130,000 clones, about four fifths seen once. Specimen: PBMCs. Receptors were obtained from a woman aged 25 to 39 in good health and CMV-seronegative.

This clone was seen just once. V usage is TRBV7-8 and J usage is TRBJ1-3, with 7 bases identical to TRBD1. The germline V gene has CDR1 SGHVS and CDR2 FQNEAQ. This CDR3 contains 18 residues. V gave up 1 base and J gave up 2 bases; unmatched junction bases: 11. The CDR3 reads CASSLVYSGGPAGNTIYF. DNA for the CDR3: TGTGCCAGCAGCTTAGTCTATTCAGGGGGGCCGGCTGGAAACACCATATATTTT.

The chain recombines TRBV5-6 with TRBJ2-1; maybe TRBD2 (6 bases). V lost 2 bases and J lost 0, with 15 bases in between. The germline V gene has CDR1 SGHDT and CDR2 YYEEEE. The CDR3 has 17 residues. Here the CDR3 reads CASSLFWGGASYNEQFF. CDR3 coding DNA: TGTGCCAGCAGCTTATTTTGGGGCGGGGCCTCCTACAATGAGCAGTTCTTC.

This clone was seen more than once but under ten times. The chain recombines TRBV18 with TRBJ1-6, with 8 bases matching TRBD1. The germline V gene encodes CDR1 KGHSH and CDR2 LQKENI. V was clipped by 5 bases and J by 7 bases; unmatched bases: 7. The CDR3 length is 15 residues. The CDR3 loop reads CASSSRTGINSPLHF. The CDR3 DNA reads TGTGCCAGCTCATCCAGGACAGGGATAAATTCACCCCTCCACTTT. Together with reference TRBV18 and TRBJ1-6, the CDR3 gives the full variable domain: NAGVMQNPRHLVRRRGQEARLRCSPMKGHSHVYWYRQLPEEGLKFMVYLQKENIIDESGMPKERFSAEFPKEGPSILRIQQVVRGDSAAYFCASSSRTGINSPLHFGNGTRLTVT.

The chain carries TRBV5-1 and TRBJ2-7, with a tentative D call TRBD2 (5 bases). In germline, CDR1 is SGHRS, CDR2 YFSETQ. V was cut by 4 bases and J by 0 bases, with 11 bases left in between. This CDR3 region has 14 residues. The CDR3 region is CASSRAGDSYEQYF. CDR3 nucleotides: TGCGCCAGCAGCCGCGCCGGGGACTCCTACGAGCAGTACTTC.

V and J are TRBV2 and TRBJ2-6; D perhaps matches TRBD1 (6 bases). The germline gives CDR1 SNHLY, CDR2 FYNNEI. Trimming shortened V by 9 bases and J by 4 bases, and 22 bases separated the two germline ends. CDR3 length: 17 residues. The chain's CDR3 is CASTPKEQGRGANVLTF. CDR3 bases: TGTGCCAGTACGCCGAAAGAACAGGGTAGGGGGGCCAACGTCCTGACTTTC.

This sequence joins TRBV6-1 and TRBJ1-2; D might be TRBD1 (6 bases). The germline V gene encodes CDR1 MNHNS and CDR2 SASEGT. Trimming took off 4 bases at V and 7 bases at J, with 13 bases between the two ends. This CDR3 has 13 amino acids. The CDR3 loop is CASSGGLWGGYTF. The CDR3 nucleotides are TGTGCCAGCAGTGGGGGGCTGTGGGGTGGCTACACCTTC.

The rearrangement joins TRBV4-2 to TRBJ2-1; 11 bases are a match to TRBD2. Germline-derived CDR1 and CDR2 are LGHNA and YNFKEQ. Losses at the gene ends were 1 base for V and 10 bases for J; bases not matched to a gene: 9. The CDR3 spans 16 residues. The CDR3 here is CASSQVSGGALNEQFF. The CDR3 DNA follows: TGTGCCAGCAGCCAAGTTAGCGGGGGGGCCTTAAACGAGCAGTTCTTC.

The V and J genes are TRBV4-2 and TRBJ2-2, with 7 positions matching TRBD2. V lost 6 bases, J lost 4 bases, and 8 bases stayed unmatched. Germline assignment: CDR1 LGHNA and CDR2 YNFKEQ. The CDR3 spans 15 residues. CDR3 region: CASRGPGGPTGELFF. DNA of the CDR3: TGTGCCAGCAGAGGGCCGGGGGGACCCACCGGGGAGCTGTTTTTT.

The chain combines TRBV5-6 with TRBJ2-5, with D possibly TRBD1 on 5 matching bases. The CDR3 is 14 residues long. The germline V and J ends were trimmed by 5 bases and 0 bases, with 11 bases remaining between them. Germline CDR1 SGHDT, CDR2 YYEEEE. CDR3 in DNA: TGTGCCAGCAGAGGGGCCAAGGACCAAGAGACCCAGTACTTC. This sequence encodes CASRGAKDQETQYF.

The table lists this clone with a count of one. Here the CDR3 reads CASSQGGTEAFF. In DNA, the CDR3 is TGCGCCAGCAGCCAAGGAGGGACTGAAGCTTTCTTT. The chain carries TRBV5-1 and TRBJ1-1; D call uncertain. The CDR3 has 12 amino acids. V was trimmed by 4 bases and J by 5 bases, leaving 9 bases between them. Germline loops: CDR1 SGHRS, CDR2 YFSETQ. The full variable domain, with the rest looked up from reference TRBV5-1 and TRBJ1-1, is KAGVTQTPRYLIKTRGQQVTLSCSPISGHRSVSWYQQTPGQGLQFLFEYFSETQRNKGNFPGRFSGRQFSNSRSEMNVSTLELGDSALYLCASSQGGTEAFFGQGTRLTVV.

The chain recombines TRBV25-1 with TRBJ1-2; 8 bases are a match to TRBD1. The germline V gene encodes CDR1 MGHDK and CDR2 SYGVNS. The CDR3 consists of 13 residues. J was trimmed by 7 bases and V by 6 bases; bases with no gene match: 7. The CDR3 spells CASSSTGGGGYTF. The CDR3 DNA sequence: TGTGCCAGCAGCAGTACAGGGGGTGGTGGCTACACCTTC.

The chain joins TRBV19 to TRBJ1-1; no clear D. The CDR3 extends over 14 amino acids. The germline V and J ends were trimmed by 7 bases and 0 bases, with 12 bases remaining between them. Germline CDR1 is LNHDA and CDR2 is SQIVND (reference sequence). CDR3 in amino acids: CASTIGEVNTEAFF. The DNA of the CDR3 is TGTGCCAGTACCATCGGGGAGGTGAACACTGAAGCTTTCTTT.

The chain uses TRBV4-1 and TRBJ1-1; 8 positions agree with TRBD1. V shed 3 bases, J shed 7 bases, and the junction held 10 bases outside the gene matches. Germline loops: CDR1 MGHRA, CDR2 YSYEKL. The CDR3 runs to 15 residues. Here the CDR3 reads CASSHVGRTGREAFF. As DNA, the CDR3 is TGCGCCAGCAGCCATGTCGGAAGGACAGGGCGTGAAGCTTTCTTT.

The genes are TRBV27 and TRBJ1-5, with 8 bases fitting TRBD1. The CDR3 covers 18 residues. The trim removed 6 bases at V and 2 bases at J, leaving 15 bases unmatched. The germline V gene has CDR1 MNHEY and CDR2 SMNVEV (reference sequence). CDR3 in DNA: TGTGCCAGCAGCCGAGTAGCCATAACAGGGGGAGGCAATCAGCCCCAGCATTTT. Its protein is CASSRVAITGGGNQPQHF.